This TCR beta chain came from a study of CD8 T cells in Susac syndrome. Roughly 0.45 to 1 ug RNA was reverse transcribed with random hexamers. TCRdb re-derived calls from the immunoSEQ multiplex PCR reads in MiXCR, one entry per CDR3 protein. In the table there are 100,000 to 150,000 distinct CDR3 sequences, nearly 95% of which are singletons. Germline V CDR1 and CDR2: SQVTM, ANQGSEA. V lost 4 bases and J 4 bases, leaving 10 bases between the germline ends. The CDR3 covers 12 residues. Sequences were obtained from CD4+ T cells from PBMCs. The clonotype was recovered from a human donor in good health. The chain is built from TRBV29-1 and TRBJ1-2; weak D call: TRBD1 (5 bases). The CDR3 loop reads CSVAAGSYGYTF. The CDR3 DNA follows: TGCAGCGTTGCCGCAGGGAGCTATGGCTACACCTTC.